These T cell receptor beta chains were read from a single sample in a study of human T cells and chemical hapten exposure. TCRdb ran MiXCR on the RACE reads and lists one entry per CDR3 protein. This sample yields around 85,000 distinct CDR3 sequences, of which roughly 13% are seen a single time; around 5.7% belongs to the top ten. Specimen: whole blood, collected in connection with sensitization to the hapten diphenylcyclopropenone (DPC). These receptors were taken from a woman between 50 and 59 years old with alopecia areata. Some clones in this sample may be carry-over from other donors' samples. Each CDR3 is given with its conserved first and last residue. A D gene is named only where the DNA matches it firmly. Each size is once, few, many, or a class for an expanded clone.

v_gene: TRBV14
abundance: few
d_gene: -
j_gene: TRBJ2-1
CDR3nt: TGTGCCAGCAGCCAAGATCTAATTGGTGAGCAGTTCTTC
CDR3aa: CASSQDLIGEQFF

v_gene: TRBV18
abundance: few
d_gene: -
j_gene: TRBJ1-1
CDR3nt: TGTGCCAGCTCACCACAGGCGAACACTGAAGCTTTCTTT
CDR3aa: CASSPQANTEAFF

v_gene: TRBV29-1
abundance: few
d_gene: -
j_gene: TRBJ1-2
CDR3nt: TGCAGCGTCGGCCTTGGGGGCGGCTACACCTTC
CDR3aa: CSVGLGGGYTF

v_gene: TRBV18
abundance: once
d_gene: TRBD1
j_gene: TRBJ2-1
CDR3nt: TGTGCCAGCTCACCGAGTGACAGGGGCTCCTACAATGAGCAGTTCTTC
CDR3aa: CASSPSDRGSYNEQFF

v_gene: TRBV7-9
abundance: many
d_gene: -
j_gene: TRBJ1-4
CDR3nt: TGTGCCAGCAGCTTGGATTTGACTAATGAAAAACTGTTTTTT
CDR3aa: CASSLDLTNEKLFF

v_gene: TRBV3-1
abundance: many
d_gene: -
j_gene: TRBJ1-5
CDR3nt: TGTGCCAGCAGCCAGTCGGACAGCAATCAGCCCCAGCATTTT
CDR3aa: CASSQSDSNQPQHF

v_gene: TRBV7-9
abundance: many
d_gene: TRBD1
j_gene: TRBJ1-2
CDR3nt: TGTGCCAGCAGCTTTGAGGGGAACAGGGGGTTTAATGGCTACACCTTC
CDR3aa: CASSFEGNRGFNGYTF

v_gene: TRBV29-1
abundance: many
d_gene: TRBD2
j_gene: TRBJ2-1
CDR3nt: TGCAGCGTTTCCGTGACTAGCGAAGAGCAGTTCTTC
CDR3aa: CSVSVTSEEQFF

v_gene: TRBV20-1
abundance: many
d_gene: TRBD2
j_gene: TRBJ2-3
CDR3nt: TGCAGTGCTTCACCCCTCTCCGGGAGGACAGATACGCAGTATTTT
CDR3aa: CSASPLSGRTDTQYF

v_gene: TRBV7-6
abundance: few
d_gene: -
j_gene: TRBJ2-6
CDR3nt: TGTGCCAGCAGCCTCCCAACTAGCACCGGGGCCAACGTCCTGACTTTC
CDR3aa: CASSLPTSTGANVLTF

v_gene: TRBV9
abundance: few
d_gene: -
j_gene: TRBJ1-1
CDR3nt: TGTGCCAGCAGCGTAGGTCCGGTTACCAACACTGAAGCTTTCTTT
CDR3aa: CASSVGPVTNTEAFF